The 6 T cell receptor beta chains reported below all come from one sample, sequenced in a study of identical twins. Using its own MiXCR run on the 5' RACE reads, TCRdb lists one record per CDR3 protein. The table lists approximately 700,000 distinct CDR3 sequences, over 15% of them singletons. These data are also associated with another study on T cells expressing NK-cell markers.

Sequences were obtained from PBMCs. The receptors originated from a woman in her late teens or twenties in good health.

The rearrangement links TRBV5-1 to TRBJ2-5; D remains unclear. The CDR3 is 14 residues long. V was trimmed by 0 bases and J by 1 base, leaving 7 bases between them. Germline lookup yields CDR1 SGHRS and CDR2 YFSETQ. CDR3 sequence reads: CASSLDNSQETQYF. DNA of the CDR3: TGCGCCAGCAGCTTGGATAACAGCCAAGAGACCCAGTACTTC.

This clonotype was recorded many times. This chain connects TRBV10-3 to TRBJ2-6, with 7 bases aligning to TRBD2. This CDR3 is built from 16 residues. V shed 9 bases and J 3 bases; nucleotides not matched to a gene: 11. From germline, CDR1 is ENHRY and CDR2 SYGVKD. The CDR3 DNA reads as TGTGCCATGGGGGAGGGCGACACGGGTGGGGCCAACGTCCTGACTTTC. Residues: CAMGEGDTGGANVLTF.

A few counts support this clonotype. The chain has TRBV6-1 and TRBJ2-3; TRBD1 is a possible D gene (6 bases). V lost 7 bases to trimming and J lost 5 bases, with 13 bases between them. The germline V gene has CDR1 MNHNS and CDR2 SASEGT. The CDR3 sequence is 13 residues long. DNA of the CDR3: TGTGCCAGCACCCGGACAGCAGGAGATACGCAGTATTTT. Its translation: CASTRTAGDTQYF.

This clonotype was counted only a few times. V and J are TRBV20-1 and TRBJ1-2; 7 bases agree with TRBD1. The CDR3 has 15 residues. Looked up from germline, CDR1 is DFQATT and CDR2 is SNEGSKA (reference sequence). V shed 7 bases and J 2 bases; nucleotides not matched to a gene: 13. CDR3 in amino acids: CSGRPGTATNYGYTF. The CDR3 DNA reads as TGCAGTGGGCGCCCCGGGACAGCTACCAACTATGGCTACACCTTC.

This clonotype was seen more than once but under ten times. This sequence joins TRBV6-1 and TRBJ2-3; 7 nucleotides agree with TRBD2. Per germline, CDR1 MNHNS and CDR2 SASEGT. This CDR3 region has 14 residues. The V and J ends lost 11 bases and 2 bases, in that order; junction bases with no gene match: 10. The CDR3: CAGPPGLYTDTQYF. The CDR3 DNA is TGTGCCGGCCCGCCGGGACTATACACAGATACGCAGTATTTT.

This clonotype has more than one count but fewer than ten. The J gene is TRBJ2-1, the V gene TRBV20-1; D is uncertain. Germline V CDR1 and CDR2: DFQATT, SNEGSKA (reference sequence). V was clipped by 3 bases and J by 8 bases, with 11 bases between them. The CDR3 totals 12 residues. The CDR3 sequence is CSARDPPDEQFF. The DNA of the CDR3 is TGCAGTGCTAGGGACCCGCCCGATGAGCAGTTCTTC.